What follows are 14 T cell receptor beta chains derived from one specimen sequenced in a study of blood T cell repertoires in COVID-19. Clones were read by immunoSEQ multiplex PCR, and TCRdb kept only the in-frame ones, dropping some. The sample has approximately 300,000 clones, about 93% seen once. The sequencing sample was made of peripheral blood. Receptors were obtained from a woman aged 25-40 years with COVID-19, enrolled during active disease.

This rearrangement joins TRBV5-4 to TRBJ2-6; D is undetermined. Germline V gene lookup returns CDR1 SGHNT and CDR2 YYREEE (reference sequence). V was clipped by 0 bases and J by 0 bases, with 4 bases between them. This CDR3 region has 15 residues. The CDR3 sequence is CASSLESSGANVLTF. CDR3 nucleotide sequence: TGTGCCAGCAGCTTGGAGAGCTCTGGGGCCAACGTCCTGACTTTC.

The chain carries TRBV5-8 and TRBJ2-3; TRBD2 agrees at 13 bases. The ends lost 5 bases at V and 4 bases at J; junction bases unmatched: 7. The CDR3 contains 16 residues. Germline V CDR1 and CDR2: SGHTS, YDEGEE. The CDR3 DNA reads as TGTGCCAGCAGTCGAGGACTAGCGGGAGAAGCAGATACGCAGTATTTT. Its translation is CASSRGLAGEADTQYF. Full variable domain (outside the CDR3, taken from reference TRBV5-8 and TRBJ2-3): EAGVTQSPTHLIKTRGQQATLRCSPISGHTSVYWYQQALGLGLQFLLWYDEGEERNRGNFPPRFSGRQFPNYSSELNVNALELEDSALYLCASSRGLAGEADTQYFGPGTRLTVL.

The chain joins TRBV13 to TRBJ1-6; maybe TRBD1 (5 bases). The CDR3 is 16 amino acids. Germline V gives CDR1 PRHDT, CDR2 FYEKMQ (reference sequence). Trimming took off 3 bases at V and 10 bases at J, with 19 bases between the two ends. CDR3 loop: CASSFRVAHGKSPLHF. The CDR3, as DNA: TGTGCCAGCAGCTTCAGGGTCGCCCATGGCAAATCACCCCTCCACTTT.

The chain has TRBV7-9 and TRBJ2-7; 9 bases are a match to TRBD1. This CDR3 region has 15 residues. Germline V CDR1 and CDR2: SEHNR, FQNEAQ (reference sequence). J was trimmed by 6 bases and V by 1 base; bases with no gene match: 7. CDR3 in amino acids: CASSLGPGQGGEQYF. CDR3 coding DNA: TGTGCCAGCAGCTTAGGGCCGGGACAGGGTGGCGAGCAGTACTTC.

The chain has TRBV30 and TRBJ2-3, with D possibly being TRBD2 (5 bases). The germline gives CDR1 GTSNPN, CDR2 SVGIG (reference sequence). CDR3 length: 17 amino acids. Trimming stripped 0 bases from V and 2 bases from J, with 18 bases between. Here the CDR3 DNA reads TGTGCCTGGAGTGTGGGCGGGCCCCCCCGATTCACAGATACGCAGTATTTT. Translated, it gives CAWSVGGPPRFTDTQYF. The full variable domain, in which reference TRBV30 and TRBJ2-3 provide the parts outside the CDR3, is SQTIHQWPATLVQPVGSPLSLECTVEGTSNPNLYWYRQAAGRGLQLLFYSVGIGQISSEVPQNLSASRPQDRQFILSSKKLLLSDSGFYLCAWSVGGPPRFTDTQYFGPGTRLTVL.

The chain links TRBV15 to TRBJ2-7; D remains ambiguous. This CDR3 has 14 amino acids. Germline V lookup: CDR1 LNHNV, CDR2 YYDKDF (reference sequence). V shed 1 base and J shed 2 bases, with 9 bases lying between them. The CDR3 DNA follows: TGTGCCACCAGCAGAGTGAGATCTCCCTACGAGCAGTACTTC. As protein: CATSRVRSPYEQYF. Full variable domain (missing parts from reference TRBV15 and TRBJ2-7): DAMVIQNPRYQVTQFGKPVTLSCSQTLNHNVMYWYQQKSSQAPKLLFHYYDKDFNNEADTPDNFQSRRPNTSFCFLDIRSPGLGDTAMYLCATSRVRSPYEQYFGPGTRLTVT.

In this sample, this clone turned up once. This chain links TRBV4-1 with TRBJ1-6; 8 nucleotides match TRBD1. Germline V CDR1 and CDR2: MGHRA, YSYEKL. The CDR3 has 16 residues. The V gene end was trimmed by 4 bases and the J gene end by 9 bases; junction bases not matched to a gene: 11. CDR3 DNA sequence: TGCGCCAGCAGCCTCACCCCTCAGGGGGCTAGTTCACCCCTCCACTTT. It codes for CASSLTPQGASSPLHF.

J is TRBJ2-1 and V is TRBV7-8; no reliable D call. The CDR3 is made up of 15 amino acids. The V end lost 4 bases, the J end lost 3 bases, and 13 bases lay between the germline ends. From germline, CDR1 is SGHVS and CDR2 FQNEAQ. CDR3 DNA: TGTGCCAGCAGCTACCAATTACTACTCTACAATGAGCAGTTCTTC. This sequence encodes CASSYQLLLYNEQFF.

CDR3 DNA: TGTGCCAGCAGTTTACGCCACGGACTAGCGGCTAGCACAGATACGCAGTATTTT. It codes for CASSLRHGLAASTDTQYF. J is TRBJ2-3 and V is TRBV28, with 10 nucleotides matching TRBD2. The CDR3 length is 18 residues. Germline V lookup: CDR1 MDHEN, CDR2 SYDVKM. J lost 0 bases, V lost 2 bases, and 8 bases had no gene match. Variable domain in full (rest from reference TRBV28 and TRBJ2-3): DVKVTQSSRYLVKRTGEKVFLECVQDMDHENMFWYRQDPGLGLRLIYFSYDVKMKEKGDIPEGYSVSREKKERFSLILESASTNQTSMYLCASSLRHGLAASTDTQYFGPGTRLTVL.

The chain combines TRBV28 with TRBJ2-5, with D possibly matching TRBD2 (6 bases). The V gene's germline CDR1 is MDHEN and CDR2 SYDVKM. The CDR3 sequence is 12 residues long. V lost 7 bases, J lost 5 bases, and 11 bases lay in between. The CDR3 nucleotides read TGTGCCAGCAATCGGGGGAGCGAGACCCAGTACTTC. Residues: CASNRGSETQYF.

Comment on this clone: One end of the junction is discordant with germline, which a read error may explain. V is TRBV29-1 and J is TRBJ2-7, with 7 bases matching TRBD2. The germline V gene encodes CDR1 SQVTM and CDR2 ANQGSEA. The CDR3 runs 11 residues. CDR3 sequence (DNA): TGCAGCGTTGTCAGGGACTACGAGCAGTGCTTC. It specifies CSVVRDYEQCF.

This rearrangement joins TRBV28 to TRBJ2-2; D gene ambiguous. V dropped 8 bases and J dropped 3 bases, with 10 bases sitting between them. Germline CDR1 MDHEN, CDR2 SYDVKM. CDR3 length: 13 residues. The CDR3, as DNA: TGTGCCAGCCAATCTCTAGACACCGGGGAGCTGTTTTTT. Protein: CASQSLDTGELFF. The whole variable domain, filled in from reference TRBV28 and TRBJ2-2, reads DVKVTQSSRYLVKRTGEKVFLECVQDMDHENMFWYRQDPGLGLRLIYFSYDVKMKEKGDIPEGYSVSREKKERFSLILESASTNQTSMYLCASQSLDTGELFFGEGSRLTVL.

The chain recombines TRBV10-2 with TRBJ2-7; TRBD1 agrees at 7 bases. Germline CDR1 and CDR2: WSHSY and SAAADI. The CDR3 is made up of 15 amino acids. With 5 bases clipped from V and 2 bases from J, the junction kept 9 bases outside the gene matches. CDR3 coding DNA: TGCGCCAGCAGTTTAGGACAGGTCATCGCCTACGAGCAGTACTTC. It is translated as CASSLGQVIAYEQYF.

The J gene is TRBJ2-3, the V gene TRBV4-2, with a possible D match to TRBD1 (6 bases). Germline values: CDR1 LGHNA, CDR2 YNFKEQ. Trimming pared 5 bases from V and 2 bases from J, leaving 8 bases between. This CDR3 region has 13 residues. The CDR3 protein is CASSDRNTDTQYF. The CDR3 DNA reads TGTGCCAGCAGCGACAGGAACACAGATACGCAGTATTTT.